Listed here are 18 T cell receptor beta chains from one sample, sequenced in a study of vaccination and CD4 T cells after COVID-19. The treatment: approximately nine-day PBMC culture with coronavirus spike peptide pools or control peptides (ViraFEST assay). The Oncomine TCR Beta short-read assay sequenced DNA from cultured CD4+ T cells. Each CDR3 protein is one row after TCRdb ran MiXCR on the PCR reads. The profile covers about 14,000 distinct CDR3 sequences, with less than 70% appearing a single time and roughly 17% taken by the ten largest. Which antigens these TCRs recognize remains unknown. Specimen: CD4+ T cells from blood, cultured in vitro. These receptors were taken from a human donor who had recovered from COVID-19.

This clonotype has a handful of counts. The DNA for the CDR3 is TGTGCCAGCAGTAACCATCAGGGGGATTCTCAGCCCCAGCATTTT. Residues: CASSNHQGDSQPQHF. The chain combines TRBV2 with TRBJ1-5; the match to TRBD1 covers 7 bases. V gave up 5 bases and J gave up 6 bases; unmatched junction bases: 10. This CDR3 contains 15 residues. From germline, CDR1 is SNHLY and CDR2 FYNNEI.

V and J are TRBV7-2 and TRBJ2-1, with 12 positions matching TRBD2. The germline V gene has CDR1 SGHTA and CDR2 FQGNSA. The junction had 12 bases not matched to a gene; V was cut back by 3 bases and J by 3 bases. This CDR3 comprises 19 residues. The CDR3 reads CASSFPSGRALLGYNEQFF. Written as DNA, the CDR3 is TGTGCCAGCAGCTTCCCTAGCGGGAGGGCCCTCCTGGGCTACAATGAGCAGTTCTTC. Variable domain in full (rest from reference TRBV7-2 and TRBJ2-1): GAGVSQSPSNKVTEKGKDVELRCDPISGHTALYWYRQSLGQGLEFLIYFQGNSAPDKSGLPSDRFSAERTGGSVSTLTIQRTQQEDSAVYLCASSFPSGRALLGYNEQFFGPGTRLTVL.

This chain uses TRBV4-2 with TRBJ1-2, with D unresolved. V shed 0 bases and J shed 3 bases, with 8 bases lying between them. Germline V gene sequence: CDR1 LGHNA, CDR2 YNFKEQ. This CDR3 is 14 amino acids long. The CDR3 DNA reads TGTGCCAGCAGCCAAGATGGAATCGACTATGGCTACACCTTC. It translates to CASSQDGIDYGYTF.

This clonotype was recorded only once. The chain has TRBV2 and TRBJ2-2, with D tentatively TRBD2 (5 bases). The CDR3 totals 13 residues. Germline CDR1 is SNHLY and CDR2 is FYNNEI. V shed 5 bases and J shed 4 bases, with 8 bases lying between them. DNA for the CDR3: TGTGCCAGCAGTACACTAGGCACCGGGGAGCTGTTTTTT. Translating it yields CASSTLGTGELFF.

The CDR3: CASSLNGIGENTIYF. CDR3 bases: TGTGCCAGCAGCTTGAACGGGATAGGAGAAAACACCATATATTTT. The rearrangement links TRBV5-4 to TRBJ1-3; D unresolved. V lost 1 base, J lost 6 bases, and 14 bases lay in between. The germline V gene encodes CDR1 SGHNT and CDR2 YYREEE (reference sequence). The CDR3 sequence is 15 residues long.

Comment on this clonotype: A much bigger clone sits one base away, suggesting this may be a read error. The J gene is TRBJ2-7, the V gene TRBV6-1; D may be TRBD2 (5 bases). In germline, CDR1 is MNHNS, CDR2 SASEGT. This CDR3 region has 12 residues. This CDR3 reads CASSRGLGERYF. CDR3 sequence (DNA): TGTGCCAGCAGTCGAGGGCTAGGAGAGCGGTACTTC.

The sample holds one count of this clonotype. It is unclear where the CDR3 begins or ends on the DNA, so no DNA is shown, and the CDR3 is as TCRdb lists it. V usage is TRBV20-1 and J usage is TRBJ1-5; TRBD1 is the table's D call and was not checked against the DNA. Germline values: CDR1 DFQATT, CDR2 SNEGSKA (reference sequence). The CDR3 contains 20 residues when both ends are counted. Here the CDR3 reads CSATQGLEREKLFFGSGQHF.

This clonotype was seen a handful of times. The chain employs TRBV20-1 and TRBJ2-5; 8 bases fit TRBD2. V was pared by 6 bases and J by 2 bases, with 5 bases of the junction left unmatched. The CDR3 sequence is 13 residues long. Per the germline V gene, CDR1 is DFQATT and CDR2 is SNEGSKA (reference sequence). This chain's CDR3 is CSAGGGNQETQYF. DNA of the CDR3: TGCAGTGCCGGGGGGGGCAATCAAGAGACCCAGTACTTC.

CDR3 sequence reads: CASRGGGTQSNQPQHF. The CDR3 DNA is TGTGCCAGCCGAGGTGGGGGAACACAGAGCAATCAGCCCCAGCATTTT. The V and J genes are TRBV28 and TRBJ1-5, with a tentative D call TRBD1 (5 bases). Trimming pared 8 bases from V and 1 base from J, leaving 18 bases between. The CDR3 extends over 16 amino acids. Looked up from germline, CDR1 is MDHEN and CDR2 is SYDVKM.

There are a few counts of this clonotype. V is TRBV14 and J is TRBJ2-3, with D perhaps matching TRBD2 (5 bases). From germline, CDR1 is SGHDN and CDR2 FVKESK. The CDR3 is 14 residues long. V was shortened by 4 bases and J by 7 bases, with 15 bases between the two germline ends. The CDR3 DNA reads as TGTGCCAGCAGCCCTACCGGGAACCGGAATACGCAGTATTTT. Its protein is CASSPTGNRNTQYF.

This clonotype has more than one count but fewer than ten. The rearrangement joins TRBV19 to TRBJ1-2; possibly TRBD1 for D (6 bases). V lost 7 bases to trimming and J lost 5 bases, with 14 bases between them. Germline CDR1 and CDR2: LNHDA and SQIVND (reference sequence). The CDR3 is 13 amino acids. CDR3 sequence (DNA): TGTGCCAGTACCACTAGGGGGAGGTATGGCTACACCTTC. The encoded protein is CASTTRGRYGYTF.

By share, this clonotype counts as medium-sized. The V and J genes are TRBV20-1 and TRBJ2-3; 10 bases are shared with TRBD2. The germline V gene has CDR1 DFQATT and CDR2 SNEGSKA (reference sequence). The CDR3 length is 15 residues. The V segment lost 1 base and the J segment 3 bases; nucleotides outside the gene matches: 4. Here the CDR3 reads CSARVVLAGTDTQYF. The CDR3 DNA sequence: TGCAGTGCTAGAGTTGTACTAGCGGGAACAGATACGCAGTATTTT.

This chain uses TRBV18 with TRBJ2-2, with TRBD1 matching 8 bases. The CDR3 length is 14 residues. Germline V lookup: CDR1 KGHSH, CDR2 LQKENI. Trimming took 5 bases from V and 1 from J; bases not matched to a gene: 0. The DNA of the CDR3 is TGTGCCAGCTCAGGACAGGGGAACACCGGGGAGCTGTTTTTT. This translates into CASSGQGNTGELFF.

J is TRBJ2-7 and V is TRBV4-2; no clear D gene. V was trimmed by 3 bases and J by 7 bases, leaving 7 bases between them. There are 11 residues in the CDR3. Germline CDR1 is LGHNA and CDR2 is YNFKEQ. CDR3 in amino acids: CASSQGKEQYF. CDR3 nucleotide sequence: TGTGCCAGCAGCCAGGGTAAGGAGCAGTACTTC.

This clonotype came up a few times. CDR3 coding DNA: TGTGCCAGCAGAATACCCACCGGGGAGCTGTTTTTT. Its translation: CASRIPTGELFF. The chain has TRBV2 and TRBJ2-2; D unresolved. Germline V gives CDR1 SNHLY, CDR2 FYNNEI. Trimming stripped 6 bases from V and 4 bases from J, with 6 bases between. The CDR3 totals 12 residues.

The genes are TRBV7-9 and TRBJ2-1; 10 bases align to TRBD2. The CDR3 is 19 residues long. J lost 5 bases, V lost 1 base, and 14 bases had no gene match. The germline gives CDR1 SEHNR, CDR2 FQNEAQ (reference sequence). The CDR3 DNA sequence: TGTGCCAGCAGCTTAGTAGCTCCCCTTCGGAGCGGGGGGGACAATGAGCAGTTCTTC. It is translated as CASSLVAPLRSGGDNEQFF.

The chain links TRBV7-4 to TRBJ2-5, with TRBD1 as a possible D gene (5 bases). V gave up 8 bases and J gave up 9 bases, with 16 bases separating them. CDR1 and CDR2 from the germline V gene are SGHVT and SQSDAQ. The CDR3 loop spans 12 amino acids. CDR3 residues: CASLRTPQSQYF. The DNA of the CDR3 is TGTGCCAGCCTCCGGACACCCCAGTCCCAGTACTTC.

This chain uses TRBV23-1 with TRBJ1-5; no definite D call. TRBV23-1 is reported as an ORF; its role is uncertain. CDR3 length equals 13 residues. Trimming pared 6 bases from V and 3 bases from J, leaving 9 bases between. Written as DNA, the CDR3 is TGCGCCAGCAGACCGCCTAACAATCAGCCCCAGCATTTT. As protein: CASRPPNNQPQHF.